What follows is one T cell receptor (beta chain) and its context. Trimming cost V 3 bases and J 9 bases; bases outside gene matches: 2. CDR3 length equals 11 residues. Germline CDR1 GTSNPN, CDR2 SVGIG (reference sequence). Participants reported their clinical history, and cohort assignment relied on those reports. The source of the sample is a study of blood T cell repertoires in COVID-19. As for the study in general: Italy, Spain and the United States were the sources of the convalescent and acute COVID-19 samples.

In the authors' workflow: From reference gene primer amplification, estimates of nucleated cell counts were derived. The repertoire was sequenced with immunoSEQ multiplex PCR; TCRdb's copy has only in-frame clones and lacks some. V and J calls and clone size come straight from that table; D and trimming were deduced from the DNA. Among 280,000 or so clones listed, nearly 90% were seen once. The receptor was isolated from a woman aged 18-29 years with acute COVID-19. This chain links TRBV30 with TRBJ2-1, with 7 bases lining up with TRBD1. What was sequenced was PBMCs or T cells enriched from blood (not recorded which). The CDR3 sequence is CAWRTGLEQFF. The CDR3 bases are TGTGCCTGGAGGACAGGGCTTGAGCAGTTCTTC.